This is a list of T cell receptor beta chains from one sample in a study of control samples from healthy donors and cancer patients. TCRdb's copy holds only in-frame clones and misses some; the assay was immunoSEQ multiplex PCR. The sample has roughly 180,000 clones; over 85% are singletons. The sequenced material came from blood. These receptors originate from a woman aged 60 to 75 in good health. Each CDR3 is given without its conserved first and last residue. Fields, in order: V gene, J gene, CDR3 protein.

>TRBV7-3|TRBJ2-1
ASSLQGSANNEQF
>TRBV9|TRBJ2-4
ASSPEGGRHIQY
>TRBV7-2|TRBJ2-3
ASTFVPGPDTQY
>TRBV18|TRBJ2-3
ASSPLFETSGGAVDTQY
>TRBV5-4|TRBJ1-5
ASSLGGHSNQPQH
>TRBV27|TRBJ1-3
ASGDGLTGNTIY
>TRBV18|TRBJ1-4
ASSAPGQINEKLF
>TRBV6-1|TRBJ1-1
ASSAGQGRLNTEAF
>TRBV11-2|TRBJ2-5
ASSLGTSGGGRTQY
>TRBV4-3|TRBJ1-1
ASSQVEQGNTEAF
>TRBV7-7|TRBJ2-5
ASSLSADRGQETQY
>TRBV5-8|TRBJ1-1
ASSHTGPNTEAF
>TRBV2|TRBJ2-1
ASSDGQGFDEQF
>TRBV5-1|TRBJ2-2
ASSSSGGNTGELF
>TRBV4-3|TRBJ1-6
ASSQEGNSPLH
>TRBV29-1|TRBJ2-2
SVVRGTNTGELF
>TRBV5-1|TRBJ2-2
ASSRTSGGANTGELF
>TRBV11-1|TRBJ2-2
ASTQDTNTGELF
>TRBV6-2/TRBV6-3|TRBJ1-1
ASSYIRVNTEAF
>TRBV18|TRBJ1-3
ASSPLAKTNSGNTIY